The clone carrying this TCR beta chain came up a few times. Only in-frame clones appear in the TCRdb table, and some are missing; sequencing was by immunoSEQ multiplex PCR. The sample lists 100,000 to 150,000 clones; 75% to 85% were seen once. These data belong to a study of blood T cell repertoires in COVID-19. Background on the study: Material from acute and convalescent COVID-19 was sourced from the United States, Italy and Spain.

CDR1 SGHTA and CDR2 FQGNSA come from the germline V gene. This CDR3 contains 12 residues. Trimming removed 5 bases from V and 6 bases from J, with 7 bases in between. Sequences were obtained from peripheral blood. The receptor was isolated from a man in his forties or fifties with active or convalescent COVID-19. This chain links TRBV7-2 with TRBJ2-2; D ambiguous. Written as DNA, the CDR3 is TGTGCCAGCAGCATGTTCGCCGGGGAGCTGTTTTTT. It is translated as CASSMFAGELFF.